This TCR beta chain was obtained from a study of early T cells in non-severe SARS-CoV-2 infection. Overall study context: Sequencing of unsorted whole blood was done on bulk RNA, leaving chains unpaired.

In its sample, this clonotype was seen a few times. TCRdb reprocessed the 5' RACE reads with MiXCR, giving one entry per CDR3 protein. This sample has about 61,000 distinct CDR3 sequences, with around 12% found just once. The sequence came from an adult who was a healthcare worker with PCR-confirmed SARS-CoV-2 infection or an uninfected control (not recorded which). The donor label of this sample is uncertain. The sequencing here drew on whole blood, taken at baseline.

CDR3 sequence reads: CASSPLMRPFMNTEAFF. DNA for the CDR3: TGTGCCAGCAGCCCCCTCATGCGCCCGTTCATGAACACTGAAGCTTTCTTT. This sequence joins TRBV6-5 and TRBJ1-1; no reliable D call. V lost 6 bases and J lost 0, with 20 bases in between. The CDR3 is made up of 17 amino acids. Germline V gene lookup returns CDR1 MNHEY and CDR2 SVGAGI.